One and the same sample provided the 26 T cell receptor beta chains below, sequenced in a study of OX40 agonist ivuxolimab in advanced cancers. Libraries were prepared through the immunoSEQ multiplex PCR assay. Here the immuneACCESS table is served through TCRdb, limited to in-frame sequences with V and J called. Missing clones are a known gap in these copies; in checked studies unresolved V genes cover under half, and the rest lacks a known reason. Within this sample are tens of thousands of clones, with approximately 94% of them counted one time only. The leading ten clones occupy roughly 19% of the sample. The specimen was CD4+ or CD8+ T cells sorted from blood, collected in a trial of the OX40 agonist ivuxolimab. Source of these receptors: an adult with an advanced solid tumor such as melanoma, head and neck, liver or kidney cancer.

CDR3 loop: CASRGTGAGEQYF. CDR3 DNA sequence: TGTGCCAGCAGGGGGACAGGGGCTGGGGAGCAGTACTTC. J is TRBJ2-7 and V is TRBV27; 10 bases are a match to TRBD1. The CDR3 runs to 13 residues. Unmatched junction bases numbered 6, after V lost 6 bases and J lost 7 bases. CDR1 is MNHEY and CDR2 is SMNVEV in the germline V gene (reference sequence).

V and J are TRBV15 and TRBJ1-1; TRBD1 is a possible D gene (6 bases). The ends were cut back, 2 bases at V and 5 bases at J, with 18 bases in the middle. Germline-derived CDR1 and CDR2 are LNHNV and YYDKDF (reference sequence). This CDR3 spans 16 amino acids. The CDR3 nucleotides read TGTGCCACCAGCAGACGACAGGTTTCGTTTGGTACTGAAGCTTTCTTT. It is translated as CATSRRQVSFGTEAFF.

V is TRBV5-1 and J is TRBJ2-3; D is unresolved. The V and J ends lost 4 bases and 0 bases respectively, with 18 bases between them. The germline CDR1 and CDR2 sequences are SGHRS and YFSETQ. CDR3 length equals 17 residues. The CDR3 DNA sequence: TGCGCCAGCAGCCGAGCGACGCGGATATTGAGCACAGATACGCAGTATTTT. Protein: CASSRATRILSTDTQYF.

This sequence joins TRBV13 and TRBJ1-5, with D maybe TRBD1 (5 bases). Germline assignment: CDR1 PRHDT and CDR2 FYEKMQ (reference sequence). Trimming left V 3 bases short and J 5 bases short, with 20 bases between. This CDR3 contains 17 residues. This CDR3 is CASSLSQFSRGDQPQHF. The DNA of the CDR3 is TGTGCCAGCAGCTTGAGTCAATTTTCGAGGGGCGATCAGCCCCAGCATTTT.

The gene calls are TRBV9 and TRBJ2-2; D ambiguous. Germline V lookup: CDR1 SGDLS, CDR2 YYNGEE. CDR3 length: 14 amino acids. V gave up 3 bases and J gave up 6 bases, with 12 bases separating them. CDR3 DNA sequence: TGTGCCAGCAGCGATAGATTAGGGCCCGGGGAGCTGTTTTTT. It encodes CASSDRLGPGELFF.

This rearrangement joins TRBV5-1 to TRBJ2-2, with D possibly matching TRBD1 (6 bases). Trimming stripped 0 bases from V and 4 bases from J, with 7 bases between. This CDR3 comprises 14 residues. In germline, CDR1 is SGHRS, CDR2 YFSETQ. The CDR3 DNA is TGCGCCAGCAGCTTGGCAGGGGTCACCGGGGAGCTGTTTTTT. Translated, it gives CASSLAGVTGELFF.

CDR3 sequence reads: CASSLDGILSTDTQYF. CDR3 bases: TGTGCCAGCAGCTTGGACGGAATCCTTAGCACAGATACGCAGTATTTT. The J gene is TRBJ2-3, the V gene TRBV5-6; the D is unclear. The CDR3 is made up of 16 amino acids. The ends were cut back, 0 bases at V and 0 bases at J, with 11 bases in the middle. Germline CDR1 SGHDT, CDR2 YYEEEE.

The chain couples TRBV7-3 to TRBJ2-1, with 10 bases that match TRBD2. Germline V CDR1 and CDR2: SGHTA, FQGTGA. V was clipped by 2 bases and J by 2 bases; unmatched bases: 15. The CDR3 is made up of 20 amino acids. This CDR3 is CASSLYSPLAGLTAYNEQFF. The CDR3 DNA is TGTGCCAGCAGCTTATATTCTCCACTAGCGGGATTGACTGCCTACAATGAGCAGTTCTTC. The whole variable domain, filled in from reference TRBV7-3 and TRBJ2-1, reads GAGVSQTPSNKVTEKGKYVELRCDPISGHTALYWYRQSLGQGPEFLIYFQGTGAADDSGLPNDRFFAVRPEGSVSTLKIQRTERGDSAVYLCASSLYSPLAGLTAYNEQFFGPGTRLTVL.

The chain couples TRBV11-2 to TRBJ2-3, with a possible D match to TRBD2 (5 bases). The CDR3 covers 16 residues. Germline-derived CDR1 and CDR2 are SGHAT and FQNNGV. Trimming cost V 1 base and J 0 bases, with 11 bases left between them. The CDR3 DNA reads TGTGCCAGCAGCTTAGGGGTTCTAGCCAGCACAGATACGCAGTATTTT. Translated: CASSLGVLASTDTQYF.

The rearrangement links TRBV18 to TRBJ2-7; 8 bases fit TRBD1. The CDR3 length is 13 residues. Germline lookup yields CDR1 KGHSH and CDR2 LQKENI. Trimming at V came to 6 bases and at J to 2 bases, leaving 3 bases not matched to a gene. The CDR3 region is CASSLRGPYEQYF. The CDR3 DNA reads as TGTGCCAGCTCGCTCAGGGGGCCCTACGAGCAGTACTTC.

V is TRBV28 and J is TRBJ2-5; D is perhaps TRBD1 (6 bases). CDR3 length: 15 residues. Germline-derived CDR1 and CDR2 are MDHEN and SYDVKM. V was cut by 6 bases and J by 2 bases, with 16 bases left in between. The CDR3 reads CASSLPGQLQETQYF. Here the CDR3 DNA reads TGTGCCAGCAGCCTCCCTGGACAGCTACAAGAGACCCAGTACTTC.

V is TRBV5-1 and J is TRBJ2-1; 8 bases match TRBD2. The CDR3 length is 16 residues. Looked up from germline, CDR1 is SGHRS and CDR2 is YFSETQ. V was clipped by 1 base and J by 6 bases; unmatched bases: 9. The CDR3 loop is CASSLFSGRAPNEQFF. The CDR3 coding sequence is TGCGCCAGCAGCTTGTTCAGCGGGAGAGCTCCCAATGAGCAGTTCTTC. The whole variable domain, filled in from reference TRBV5-1 and TRBJ2-1, reads KAGVTQTPRYLIKTRGQQVTLSCSPISGHRSVSWYQQTPGQGLQFLFEYFSETQRNKGNFPGRFSGRQFSNSRSEMNVSTLELGDSALYLCASSLFSGRAPNEQFFGPGTRLTVL.

The chain recombines TRBV5-4 with TRBJ1-1; 7 bases match TRBD1. The germline gives CDR1 SGHNT, CDR2 YYREEE (reference sequence). The J segment lost 3 bases and the V segment lost 5 bases, leaving 4 bases of the junction unmatched. The CDR3 runs to 13 residues. CDR3 DNA sequence: TGTGCCAGCAGAGATACAGGGGACACTGAAGCTTTCTTT. Translation gives CASRDTGDTEAFF.

This chain links TRBV27 with TRBJ2-1; D is possibly TRBD1 (6 bases). V was shortened by 5 bases and J by 6 bases, with 8 bases between the two germline ends. CDR1 is MNHEY, CDR2 SMNVEV, per germline (reference sequence). The CDR3 runs to 12 residues. The CDR3 DNA reads TGTGCCAGCAGTCAGGGGTCCAATGAGCAGTTCTTC. This gives the protein CASSQGSNEQFF.

The chain employs TRBV19 and TRBJ2-7, with a tentative D call TRBD1 (6 bases). Germline values: CDR1 LNHDA, CDR2 SQIVND (reference sequence). This CDR3 comprises 14 residues. Between the trimmed V and J ends, which lost 10 bases and 3 bases, there was a span of 19 bases. The CDR3 DNA is TGTGCCACATCATACAGGGCTCTCTACTACGAGCAGTACTTC. Translated: CATSYRALYYEQYF.

This chain links TRBV9 with TRBJ2-2, with TRBD2 matching 9 bases. Unmatched junction bases numbered 5, after V lost 2 bases and J lost 6 bases. CDR3 length: 15 amino acids. CDR1 and CDR2 (germline): SGDLS, YYNGEE. The CDR3 sequence is CASSVGTSFSGELFF. CDR3 nucleotide sequence: TGTGCCAGCAGCGTCGGGACTAGCTTTTCCGGGGAGCTGTTTTTT.

The count of this clone is one. This chain connects TRBV7-9 to TRBJ2-1; no clear D. The CDR3 covers 12 residues. Trimming took 2 bases from V and 9 from J, leaving 8 bases between them. Per the germline V gene, CDR1 is SEHNR and CDR2 is FQNEAQ (reference sequence). CDR3 in amino acids: CASSLLQREQFF. The CDR3 coding sequence is TGTGCCAGCAGCTTACTCCAACGTGAGCAGTTCTTC.

The chain recombines TRBV27 with TRBJ2-1; perhaps D is TRBD1 or TRBD2 (6 bases each). CDR1 is MNHEY, CDR2 SMNVEV, per germline (reference sequence). This CDR3 region has 14 residues. V was trimmed by 4 bases and J by 3 bases, leaving 10 bases between them. The CDR3 DNA sequence: TGTGCCAGCAGTTCGGGGGCGTTCTACAATGAGCAGTTCTTC. Protein: CASSSGAFYNEQFF.

The chain couples TRBV19 to TRBJ1-1; 7 bases align to TRBD1. This CDR3 comprises 15 residues. V dropped 4 bases and J dropped 0; count of bases not matched to a gene: 5. The germline CDR1 and CDR2 sequences are LNHDA and SQIVND (reference sequence). CDR3 sequence: CASSTNRGMNTEAFF. CDR3 DNA sequence: TGTGCCAGTAGTACAAACAGGGGCATGAACACTGAAGCTTTCTTT.

The V gene is TRBV13, the J gene TRBJ2-1; D is perhaps TRBD2 (6 bases). CDR3 length: 13 residues. Trimming removed 5 bases from V and 6 bases from J, with 11 bases in between. Germline assignment: CDR1 PRHDT and CDR2 FYEKMQ (reference sequence). Here the CDR3 DNA reads TGTGCCAGCAGCCCGGAGGGCCGCAATGAGCAGTTCTTC. Encoded protein: CASSPEGRNEQFF.

By share, this clone ranks as medium-sized (0.01 to 0.1%). The chain is built from TRBV5-1 and TRBJ2-7; possibly TRBD1 or TRBD2 for D (5 bases each). The germline CDR1 and CDR2 sequences are SGHRS and YFSETQ. With 0 bases removed from V and 2 bases from J, the gap between germline ends came to 9 bases. There are 14 residues in the CDR3. CDR3 bases: TGCGCCAGCAGCTTGGCCTTGGGGGCCTACGAGCAGTACTTC. Encoded protein: CASSLALGAYEQYF.

The chain has TRBV7-2 and TRBJ2-3; TRBD2 matches at 8 bases. The germline V gene encodes CDR1 SGHTA and CDR2 FQGNSA. The length of the CDR3 is 14 residues. V shed 6 bases and J 9 bases; nucleotides not matched to a gene: 11. The CDR3 DNA follows: TGTGCCAGCAGTGCAGCGGGAGAAGAAGAAACGCAGTATTTT. Encoded protein: CASSAAGEEETQYF.

The V and J genes are TRBV6-4 and TRBJ2-3, with unresolved D. CDR1 and CDR2 from the germline V gene are MRHNA and SNTAGT. Trimming left V 8 bases short and J 4 bases short, with 13 bases between. CDR3 length: 13 residues. The DNA of the CDR3 is TGTGCCAGCCTAAAGCCCGCTCCAGATACGCAGTATTTT. It encodes CASLKPAPDTQYF.

This chain uses TRBV9 with TRBJ2-2; no clear D. V was clipped by 3 bases and J by 4 bases, with 13 bases between them. This CDR3 is built from 15 residues. Looked up from germline, CDR1 is SGDLS and CDR2 is YYNGEE. In DNA, the CDR3 is TGTGCCAGCAGCGAGTGGCGAACACCCACCGGGGAGCTGTTTTTT. Amino acid sequence: CASSEWRTPTGELFF. The full variable domain, rest sourced from reference TRBV9 and TRBJ2-2, is DSGVTQTPKHLITATGQRVTLRCSPRSGDLSVYWYQQSLDQGLQFLIQYYNGEERAKGNILERFSAQQFPDLHSELNLSSLELGDSALYFCASSEWRTPTGELFFGEGSRLTVL.

V usage is TRBV19 and J usage is TRBJ2-1; 11 bases map to TRBD2. CDR3 length equals 15 residues. With 6 bases clipped from V and 2 bases from J, the junction kept 3 bases outside the gene matches. The germline V gene has CDR1 LNHDA and CDR2 SQIVND (reference sequence). CDR3 amino acids: CASSLGLAAYNEQFF. As DNA, the CDR3 is TGTGCCAGTAGCTTGGGACTAGCGGCCTACAATGAGCAGTTCTTC.

The chain couples TRBV6-6 to TRBJ1-3; D gene uncertain. Trimming stripped 7 bases from V and 3 bases from J, with 4 bases between. Germline V gene data show CDR1 as MNHNY and CDR2 as SVGAGI (reference sequence). This CDR3 contains 11 residues. The CDR3 loop reads CASKVGNTIYF. CDR3 DNA: TGTGCCAGCAAAGTTGGAAACACCATATATTTT.